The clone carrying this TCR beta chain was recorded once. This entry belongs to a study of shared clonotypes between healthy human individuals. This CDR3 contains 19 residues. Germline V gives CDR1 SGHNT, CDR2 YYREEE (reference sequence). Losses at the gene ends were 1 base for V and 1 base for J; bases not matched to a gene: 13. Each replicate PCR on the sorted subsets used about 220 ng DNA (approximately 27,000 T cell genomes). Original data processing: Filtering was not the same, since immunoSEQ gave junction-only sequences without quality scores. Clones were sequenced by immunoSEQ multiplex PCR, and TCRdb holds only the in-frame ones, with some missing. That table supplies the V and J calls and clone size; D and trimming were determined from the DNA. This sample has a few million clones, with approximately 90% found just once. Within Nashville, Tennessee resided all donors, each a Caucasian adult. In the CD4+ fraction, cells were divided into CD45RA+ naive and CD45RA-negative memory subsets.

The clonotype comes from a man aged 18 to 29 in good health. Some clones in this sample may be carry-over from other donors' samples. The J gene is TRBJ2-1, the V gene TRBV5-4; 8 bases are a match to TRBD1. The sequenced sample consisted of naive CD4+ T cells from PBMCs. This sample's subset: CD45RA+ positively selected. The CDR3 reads CASSLRRTGTIISYNEQFF. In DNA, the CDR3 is TGTGCCAGCAGCTTGCGTAGGACAGGGACGATCATTTCCTACAATGAGCAGTTCTTC.